This T cell receptor beta chain was sequenced during a study of beta chain features in type 1 diabetes. Study outcomes and limitations: Researchers cautioned that cDNA sequencing could over-represent cells with high TCR expression. Moderate yet significant TCRB CDR3 shortening was seen in Type 1 diabetes patients in all four CD4+ subsets. Among patients, naive, central memory and Treg TCRB repertoires appeared more similar than among healthy donors.

As concerns this clone: No antigen is known for it.

Sampling consisted of one heparinised blood draw per donor, averaging roughly 0.12 L. Sorting with CD45RO/CCR7/CD25/CD127/CD95/CD27 yielded naive, central memory, regulatory and stem-like memory CD4+ cells. Expressed TCRB transcripts were sequenced because the isolated RNA had all been reverse transcribed beforehand. Measured with immunoSEQ multiplex PCR; TCRdb has only the in-frame clones, and not every one. This table holds about 150,000 clones, approximately 7.9% found once. The CDR3 is 12 amino acids. The germline V and J ends were trimmed by 2 bases and 3 bases, with 6 bases remaining between them. Per the germline V gene, CDR1 is SGHNT and CDR2 is YYREEE (reference sequence).

The receptor comes from a man younger than 30 with type 1 diabetes. This chain uses TRBV5-4 with TRBJ2-7; the D is unclear. Sequencing was performed on central memory CD4+ T cells from blood. The CDR3 spells CASSLEFYEQYF. The CDR3 DNA follows: TGTGCCAGCAGCTTAGAGTTCTACGAGCAGTACTTC. Full variable domain (missing parts from reference TRBV5-4 and TRBJ2-7): ETGVTQSPTHLIKTRGQQVTLRCSSQSGHNTVSWYQQALGQGPQFIFQYYREEENGRGNFPPRFSGLQFPNYSSELNVNALELDDSALYLCASSLEFYEQYFGPGTRLTVT.